This T cell receptor beta chain was identified during a study of T cell changes during pregnancy in multiple sclerosis. Clones were read by immunoSEQ multiplex PCR, and TCRdb kept only the in-frame ones, dropping some. The sample includes fewer than 60,000 clones, more than 85% seen only once; the top ten take approximately 6%. Germline CDR1 and CDR2: MDHEN and SYDVKM. Unmatched junction bases numbered 9, after V lost 5 bases and J lost 7 bases. This CDR3 region has 15 residues. The material sequenced was CD8+ T cells from peripheral blood mononuclear cells, taken in the first trimester of pregnancy. This clonotype was obtained from a female donor with multiple sclerosis, enrolled in a pregnancy study. V is TRBV28 and J is TRBJ1-5; the match to TRBD1 covers 9 bases. Written as DNA, the CDR3 is TGTGCCAGCAGTCTCGGACAGGGGTATAGACAGCCCCAGCATTTT. Protein sequence: CASSLGQGYRQPQHF. Full variable domain (missing parts from reference TRBV28 and TRBJ1-5): DVKVTQSSRYLVKRTGEKVFLECVQDMDHENMFWYRQDPGLGLRLIYFSYDVKMKEKGDIPEGYSVSREKKERFSLILESASTNQTSMYLCASSLGQGYRQPQHFGDGTRLSIL.